This T cell receptor (beta chain) was observed in a study of blood T cell repertoires in COVID-19. Study-wide background: Samples of COVID-19 (acute and convalescent) were obtained from the United States, Italy and Spain. PBMCs, B-cell-depleted T cells, or T cells were the source of the cDNA or gDNA that made up the material.

Germline values: CDR1 SNHLY, CDR2 FYNNEI. V shed 8 bases and J 2 bases; nucleotides not matched to a gene: 10. The CDR3 has 15 residues. In the study's own analysis: How many nucleated cells were present was estimated from reference gene primer amplification. The repertoire was sequenced with immunoSEQ multiplex PCR; TCRdb's copy has only in-frame clones and lacks some. That table furnishes V, J and clone size, whereas the DNA furnished D and trimming. The table includes about 75,000 clones, almost 90% detected once. The clonotype originates from a human donor in a cohort sampled during active COVID-19. Sequencing was carried out using peripheral blood. The gene calls are TRBV2 and TRBJ2-3; 7 bases match TRBD1. CDR3: CASWNRDRNTDTQYF. In DNA form, the CDR3 reads TGTGCCAGCTGGAACCGGGACAGAAACACAGATACGCAGTATTTT.